Below, 18 T cell receptor beta chains from the same sample are listed, as sequenced in a study of graft-versus-host responses after intestinal transplantation. These receptors' targets are unknown. Repertoires were generated with immunoSEQ multiplex PCR, while TCRdb's copy carries only in-frame clones and drops some. Here the sample spans 100,000 to 110,000 clones, roughly 84% being singletons. The source was unstimulated CD4+ T cells sorted from spleen or lymph node cells, collected before transplant. All receptors come from a human donor who was the organ donor for an intestinal transplant.

The chain carries TRBV6-5 and TRBJ2-2; D is ambiguous. CDR3 size: 15 residues. Germline V CDR1 and CDR2: MNHEY, SVGAGI. V shed 6 bases and J shed 6 bases, with 17 bases lying between them. The DNA of the CDR3 is TGTGCCAGCAGCCCCGAGAGTATACGCGCCGGGGAGCTGTTTTTT. As protein: CASSPESIRAGELFF.

The rearrangement links TRBV6-1 to TRBJ2-7; D unclear. V shed 4 bases and J shed 2 bases, with 12 bases lying between them. This CDR3 has 14 amino acids. Germline-derived CDR1 and CDR2 are MNHNS and SASEGT. CDR3 coding DNA: TGTGCCAGCAGTGGTTACACGGCCCCCTACGAGCAGTACTTC. Translating it yields CASSGYTAPYEQYF.

The chain employs TRBV6-1 and TRBJ2-7; 9 bases map to TRBD1. This CDR3 comprises 15 residues. Germline CDR1 is MNHNS and CDR2 is SASEGT. V shed 5 bases, J shed 5 bases, and the junction held 10 bases outside the gene matches. The chain's CDR3 is CASSILWDRANEQYF. DNA for the CDR3: TGTGCCAGCAGTATTCTATGGGACAGGGCAAACGAGCAGTACTTC.

The genes are TRBV15 and TRBJ2-1; D possibly corresponds to TRBD2 (5 bases). The germline CDR1 and CDR2 sequences are LNHNV and YYDKDF (reference sequence). The CDR3 runs to 15 residues. V lost 5 bases and J 2 bases, leaving 13 bases between the germline ends. CDR3 sequence (DNA): TGTGCCACCAGCCGCCGAGGGATAGCCTACAATGAGCAGTTCTTC. Its protein is CATSRRGIAYNEQFF.

The chain combines TRBV15 with TRBJ2-6, with D uncertain. CDR3 size: 16 residues. V dropped 9 bases and J dropped 0 bases, with 15 bases sitting between them. CDR1 LNHNV and CDR2 YYDKDF come from the germline V gene (reference sequence). The CDR3 is CATGSPWGSGANVLTF. The CDR3, as DNA: TGTGCCACTGGGTCCCCATGGGGCTCTGGGGCCAACGTCCTGACTTTC.

V gene TRBV11-3 combines with J gene TRBJ2-2; D gene ambiguous. Per the germline V gene, CDR1 is SGHNT and CDR2 is YENEEA. Trimming cost V 4 bases and J 8 bases, with 20 bases left between them. The CDR3 spans 16 residues. The CDR3 coding sequence is TGTGCCAGCAGCTCCCGGACGCAGAGTCCCGGAGGGGAGCTGTTTTTT. The encoded protein is CASSSRTQSPGGELFF.

This rearrangement joins TRBV27 to TRBJ1-5; maybe TRBD1 (5 bases). The CDR3 covers 14 residues. The V end lost 1 base, the J end lost 4 bases, and 8 bases lay between the germline ends. Germline V gene data show CDR1 as MNHEY and CDR2 as SMNVEV (reference sequence). CDR3 nucleotides: TGTGCCAGCAGTTTATGGGGGGGGAATCAGCCCCAGCATTTT. Translation: CASSLWGGNQPQHF.

V usage is TRBV5-6 and J usage is TRBJ1-2; D remains ambiguous. The CDR3 spans 12 residues. Germline CDR1 reads SGHDT; CDR2 reads YYEEEE. The germline V and J ends were trimmed by 4 bases and 3 bases, with 7 bases remaining between them. CDR3 loop: CASSRSDYGYTF. In DNA, the CDR3 is TGTGCCAGCAGCCGCAGCGACTATGGCTACACCTTC.

The table lists this clone with a few counts. V gene TRBV7-9 combines with J gene TRBJ1-1, with D unclear. CDR1 and CDR2 from the germline V gene are SEHNR and FQNEAQ (reference sequence). This CDR3 is 15 amino acids long. Trimming took off 5 bases at V and 1 base at J, with 14 bases between the two ends. CDR3 DNA sequence: TGTGCCAGCAGCCACGCCCTCGCCAGGAACACTGAAGCTTTCTTT. Translated, it gives CASSHALARNTEAFF.

The CDR3 nucleotides read TGTGCCAGCGGAGAAAGCAATCAGCCCCAGCATTTT. Translated: CASGESNQPQHF. The chain combines TRBV7-8 with TRBJ1-5; D call uncertain. The CDR3 runs 12 residues. V was pared by 8 bases and J by 1 base, with 6 bases between. Germline CDR1 reads SGHVS; CDR2 reads FQNEAQ.

The gene calls are TRBV19 and TRBJ1-1; no definite D call. The CDR3 runs to 15 residues. CDR1 is LNHDA and CDR2 is SQIVND in the germline V gene (reference sequence). The V gene lost 2 bases and the J gene lost 1 base, with 11 bases spanning the gap. The CDR3 here is CASSITAVQNTEAFF. The CDR3 bases are TGTGCCAGTAGTATAACAGCAGTCCAGAACACTGAAGCTTTCTTT.

In the case of this clone: Other nucleotide sequences from this sample produce the same CDR3. The genes are TRBV18 and TRBJ2-5; D gene ambiguous. Germline V gene lookup returns CDR1 KGHSH and CDR2 LQKENI. V was cut by 6 bases and J by 4 bases, with 9 bases left in between. The CDR3 extends over 12 amino acids. CDR3 amino acids: CASSPLGETQYF. CDR3 nucleotide sequence: TGTGCCAGCTCCCCTTTGGGAGAGACCCAGTACTTC.

J is TRBJ1-5 and V is TRBV4-1; D perhaps matches TRBD1 (5 bases). Trimming shortened V by 4 bases and J by 9 bases, and 19 bases separated the two germline ends. Germline-derived CDR1 and CDR2 are MGHRA and YSYEKL. The CDR3 loop spans 15 amino acids. In nucleotides, the CDR3 is TGCGCCAGCAGCCTCAGCGGGACCCTCTTTTCGCCCCAGCATTTT. As protein: CASSLSGTLFSPQHF.

V gene TRBV5-8 combines with J gene TRBJ2-3, with D perhaps TRBD2 (7 bases). This CDR3 comprises 16 residues. Germline V gene sequence: CDR1 SGHTS, CDR2 YDEGEE. Deletions cut 4 bases from V and 4 bases from J, with 19 bases between. CDR3 amino acids: CASSGYGGRMADTQYF. The CDR3 nucleotides read TGTGCCAGCAGCGGATACGGGGGGCGCATGGCAGATACGCAGTATTTT. The full variable domain, with the rest looked up from reference TRBV5-8 and TRBJ2-3, is EAGVTQSPTHLIKTRGQQATLRCSPISGHTSVYWYQQALGLGLQFLLWYDEGEERNRGNFPPRFSGRQFPNYSSELNVNALELEDSALYLCASSGYGGRMADTQYFGPGTRLTVL.

V and J are TRBV7-3 and TRBJ2-2; the D is unclear. Germline-derived CDR1 and CDR2 are SGHTA and FQGTGA. Trimming stripped 4 bases from V and 1 base from J, with 10 bases between. This CDR3 has 15 amino acids. The CDR3 is CASSSGSGNTGELFF. The CDR3 nucleotides read TGTGCCAGCAGCTCAGGCTCTGGGAACACCGGGGAGCTGTTTTTT.

The chain employs TRBV28 and TRBJ2-1; D unclear. CDR3 length: 11 residues. V was trimmed by 7 bases and J by 5 bases, leaving 6 bases between them. Germline CDR1 MDHEN, CDR2 SYDVKM. Written as DNA, the CDR3 is TGTGCCAGCATAGAGAACAATGAGCAGTTCTTC. Its translation: CASIENNEQFF.

This chain links TRBV19 with TRBJ2-2; D may match TRBD1 or TRBD2 (5 bases each). The CDR3 covers 14 residues. Trimming shortened V by 5 bases and J by 5 bases, and 12 bases separated the two germline ends. Germline V gene lookup returns CDR1 LNHDA and CDR2 SQIVND (reference sequence). CDR3 DNA sequence: TGTGCCAGTAGTCCCAACAGGAGGACCGGGGAGCTGTTTTTT. The encoded protein is CASSPNRRTGELFF.

This chain joins TRBV5-1 and TRBJ2-2; 7 bases agree with TRBD1. Germline assignment: CDR1 SGHRS and CDR2 YFSETQ. This CDR3 is 13 amino acids long. V lost 5 bases and J lost 6; bases outside the gene matches: 4. CDR3 nucleotides: TGCGCCAGCAGAACGGGACAGTCCGGGGAGCTGTTTTTT. Its translation: CASRTGQSGELFF. The whole variable domain, filled in from reference TRBV5-1 and TRBJ2-2, reads KAGVTQTPRYLIKTRGQQVTLSCSPISGHRSVSWYQQTPGQGLQFLFEYFSETQRNKGNFPGRFSGRQFSNSRSEMNVSTLELGDSALYLCASRTGQSGELFFGEGSRLTVL.